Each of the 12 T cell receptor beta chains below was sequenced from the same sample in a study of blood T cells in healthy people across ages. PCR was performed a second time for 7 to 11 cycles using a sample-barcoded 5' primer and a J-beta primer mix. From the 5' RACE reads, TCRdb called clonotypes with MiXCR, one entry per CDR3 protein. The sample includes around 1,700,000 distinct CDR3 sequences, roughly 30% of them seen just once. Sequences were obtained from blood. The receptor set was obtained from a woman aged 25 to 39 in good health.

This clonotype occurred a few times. The CDR3 DNA is TGCAGTGCTCGGACTAGCGTGGCGAGCTACGAGCAGTACTTC. Amino acids: CSARTSVASYEQYF. The chain combines TRBV20-1 with TRBJ2-7, with TRBD2 matching over 9 bases. Germline CDR1 is DFQATT and CDR2 is SNEGSKA (reference sequence). J was trimmed by 3 bases and V by 5 bases; bases with no gene match: 8. The length of the CDR3 is 14 residues.

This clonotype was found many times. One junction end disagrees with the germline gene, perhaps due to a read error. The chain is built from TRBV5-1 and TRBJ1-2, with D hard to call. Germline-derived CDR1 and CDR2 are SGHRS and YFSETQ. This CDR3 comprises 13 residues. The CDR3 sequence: CASSLDPSYGYTF. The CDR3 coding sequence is TGTGCCAGCAGTCTAGACCCTTCCTATGGCTACACCTTC.

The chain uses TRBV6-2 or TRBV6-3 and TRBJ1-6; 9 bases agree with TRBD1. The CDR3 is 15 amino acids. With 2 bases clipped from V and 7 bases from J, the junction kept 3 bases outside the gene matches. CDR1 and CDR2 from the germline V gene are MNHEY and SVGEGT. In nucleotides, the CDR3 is TGTGCCAGCAGTTACCGAACAGGGGGCAATTCACCCCTCCACTTT. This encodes CASSYRTGGNSPLHF.

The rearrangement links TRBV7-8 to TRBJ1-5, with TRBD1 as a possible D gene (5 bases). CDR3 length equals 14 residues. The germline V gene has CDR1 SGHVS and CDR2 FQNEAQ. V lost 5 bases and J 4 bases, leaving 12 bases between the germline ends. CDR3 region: CASSLGAKNQPQHF. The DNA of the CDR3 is TGTGCCAGCAGCCTAGGGGCTAAAAATCAGCCCCAGCATTTT.

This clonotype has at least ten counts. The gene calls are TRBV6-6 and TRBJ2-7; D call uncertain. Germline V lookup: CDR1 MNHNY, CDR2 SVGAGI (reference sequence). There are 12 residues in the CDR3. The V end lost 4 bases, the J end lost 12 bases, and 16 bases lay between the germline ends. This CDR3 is CASSSDWGSLYF. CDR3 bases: TGTGCCAGCAGTTCCGACTGGGGTTCACTGTACTTC.

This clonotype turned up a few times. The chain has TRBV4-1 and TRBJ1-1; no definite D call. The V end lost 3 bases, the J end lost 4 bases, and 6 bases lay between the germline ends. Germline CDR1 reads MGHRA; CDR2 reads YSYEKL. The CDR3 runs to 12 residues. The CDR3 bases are TGCGCCAGCAGCCAGAAAAGCACTGAAGCTTTCTTT. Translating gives CASSQKSTEAFF.

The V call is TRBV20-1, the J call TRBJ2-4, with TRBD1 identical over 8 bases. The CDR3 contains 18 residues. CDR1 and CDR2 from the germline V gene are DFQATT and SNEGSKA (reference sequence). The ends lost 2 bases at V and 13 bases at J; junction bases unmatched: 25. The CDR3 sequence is CSARSRDRYSPNPVGQYF. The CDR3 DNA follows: TGCAGTGCTAGATCCAGGGACAGGTATTCCCCTAATCCGGTCGGGCAGTACTTC.

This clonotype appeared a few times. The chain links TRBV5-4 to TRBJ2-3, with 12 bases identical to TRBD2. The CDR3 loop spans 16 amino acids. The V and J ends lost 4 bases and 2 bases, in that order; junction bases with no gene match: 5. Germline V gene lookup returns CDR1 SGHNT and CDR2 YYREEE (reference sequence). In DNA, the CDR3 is TGTGCCAGCAGCCTGTGGACTAGCGGGGACACAGATACGCAGTATTTT. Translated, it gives CASSLWTSGDTDTQYF. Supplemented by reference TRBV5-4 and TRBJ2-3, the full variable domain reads ETGVTQSPTHLIKTRGQQVTLRCSSQSGHNTVSWYQQALGQGPQFIFQYYREEENGRGNFPPRFSGLQFPNYSSELNVNALELDDSALYLCASSLWTSGDTDTQYFGPGTRLTVL.

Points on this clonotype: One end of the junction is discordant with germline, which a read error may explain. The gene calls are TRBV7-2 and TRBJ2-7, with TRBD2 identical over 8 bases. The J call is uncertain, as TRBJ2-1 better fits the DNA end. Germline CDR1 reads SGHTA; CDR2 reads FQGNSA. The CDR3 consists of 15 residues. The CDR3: CASSRRSGTYHEQFF. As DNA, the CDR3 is TGTGCCAGCAGCCGACGTAGCGGGACCTACCATGAGCAGTTCTTC.

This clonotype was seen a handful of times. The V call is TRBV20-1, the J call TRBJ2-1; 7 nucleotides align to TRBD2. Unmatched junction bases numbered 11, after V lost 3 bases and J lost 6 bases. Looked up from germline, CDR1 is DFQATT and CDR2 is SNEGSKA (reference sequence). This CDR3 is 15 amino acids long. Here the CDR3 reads CSASGRAGVGNEQFF. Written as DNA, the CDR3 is TGCAGTGCTAGCGGCCGGGCGGGGGTGGGCAATGAGCAGTTCTTC.

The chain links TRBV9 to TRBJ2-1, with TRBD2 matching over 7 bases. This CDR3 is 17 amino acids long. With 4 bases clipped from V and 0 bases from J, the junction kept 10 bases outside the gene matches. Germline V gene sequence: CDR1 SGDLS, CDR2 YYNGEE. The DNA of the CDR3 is TGTGCCAGCAGCCCCCCAGAGGGCGGGAGCTCCTACAATGAGCAGTTCTTC. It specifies CASSPPEGGSSYNEQFF.

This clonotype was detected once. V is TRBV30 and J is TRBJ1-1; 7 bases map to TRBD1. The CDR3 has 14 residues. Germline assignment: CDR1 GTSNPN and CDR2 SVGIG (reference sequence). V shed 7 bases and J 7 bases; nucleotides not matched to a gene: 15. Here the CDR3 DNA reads TGTGCCTTGGAGGGCGGACAGGAGACTTTTGAAGCTTTCTTT. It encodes CALEGGQETFEAFF.